This T cell receptor (beta chain) stems from a study of shared T cell receptors in the human thymus. V was cut by 1 base and J by 6 bases, with 10 bases left in between. Germline V gene data show CDR1 as SGHDT and CDR2 as YYEEEE. This CDR3 is built from 13 residues. Using immunoSEQ multiplex PCR, the repertoire was profiled, and TCRdb retains in-frame clones only, with some absent. The sample contains approximately 760,000 clones, 80% to 90% of which appear only once. A further study also used this sample, focusing on human thymus T cells. That investigation notes: Healthy Finnish infants undergoing corrective surgery for congenital heart defects were used as donors. Resected material from corrective heart surgery provided the thymus tissue analysed. Related studies found that unrelated individuals share highly overlapping thymic repertoires.

Sequenced material: thymocytes. The sequence was obtained from a girl under three years old with a congenital heart defect. The gene calls are TRBV5-6 and TRBJ1-2, with D possibly being TRBD1 (5 bases). CDR3 region: CASSLKGFDGYTF. The CDR3 DNA sequence: TGTGCCAGCAGCTTGAAGGGGTTCGATGGCTACACCTTC.